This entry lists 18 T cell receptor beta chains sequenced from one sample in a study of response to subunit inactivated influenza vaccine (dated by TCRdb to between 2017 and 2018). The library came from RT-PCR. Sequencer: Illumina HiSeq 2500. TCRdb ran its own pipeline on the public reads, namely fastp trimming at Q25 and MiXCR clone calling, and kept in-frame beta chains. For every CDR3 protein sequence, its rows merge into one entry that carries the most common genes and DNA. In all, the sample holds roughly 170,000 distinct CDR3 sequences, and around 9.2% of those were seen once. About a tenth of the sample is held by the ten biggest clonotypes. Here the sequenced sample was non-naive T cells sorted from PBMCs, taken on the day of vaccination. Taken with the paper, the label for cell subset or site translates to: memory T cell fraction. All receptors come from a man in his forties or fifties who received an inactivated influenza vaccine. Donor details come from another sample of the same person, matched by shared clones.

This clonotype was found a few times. CDR3 in amino acids: CASRQTSGGSAEQFF. DNA for the CDR3: TGTGCCAGCAGGCAGACTAGCGGGGGGTCGGCTGAGCAGTTCTTC. This chain joins TRBV27 and TRBJ2-1; 13 bases match TRBD2. Trimming took 6 bases from V and 9 from J; bases not matched to a gene: 8. Germline loops: CDR1 MNHEY, CDR2 SMNVEV (reference sequence). The CDR3 length is 15 residues.

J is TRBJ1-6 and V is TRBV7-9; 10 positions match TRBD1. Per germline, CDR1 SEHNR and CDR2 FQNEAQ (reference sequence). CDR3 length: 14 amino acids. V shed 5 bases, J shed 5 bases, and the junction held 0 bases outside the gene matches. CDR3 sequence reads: CASSGQGDNSPLHF. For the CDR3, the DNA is TGTGCCAGCAGCGGACAGGGGGATAATTCACCCCTCCACTTT.

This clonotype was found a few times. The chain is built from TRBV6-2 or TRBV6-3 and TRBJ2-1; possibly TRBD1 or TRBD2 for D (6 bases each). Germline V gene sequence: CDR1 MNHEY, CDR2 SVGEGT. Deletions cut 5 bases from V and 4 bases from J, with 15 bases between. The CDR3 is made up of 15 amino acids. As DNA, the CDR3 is TGTGCCAGCAGTACCATGGGGGGCACATACAATGAGCAGTTCTTC. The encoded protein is CASSTMGGTYNEQFF.

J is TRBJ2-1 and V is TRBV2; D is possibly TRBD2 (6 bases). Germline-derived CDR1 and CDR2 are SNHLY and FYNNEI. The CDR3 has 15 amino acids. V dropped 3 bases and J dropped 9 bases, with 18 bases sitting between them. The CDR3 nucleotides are TGTGCCAGCAGTGAGCATATTAGCGGTTCTAGTGAGCAGTTCTTC. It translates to CASSEHISGSSEQFF.

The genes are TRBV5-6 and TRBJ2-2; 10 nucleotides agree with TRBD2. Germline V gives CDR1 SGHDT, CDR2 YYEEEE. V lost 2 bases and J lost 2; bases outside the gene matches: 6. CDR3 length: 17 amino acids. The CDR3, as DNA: TGTGCCAGCAGCTTCGCCTCTAGCGGGGGTAACACCGGGGAGCTGTTTTTT. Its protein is CASSFASSGGNTGELFF.

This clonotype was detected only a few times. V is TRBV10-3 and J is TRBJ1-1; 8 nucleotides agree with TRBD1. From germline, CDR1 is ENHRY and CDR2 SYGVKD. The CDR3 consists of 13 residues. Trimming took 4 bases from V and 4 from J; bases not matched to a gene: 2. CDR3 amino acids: CAISGTGTTEAFF. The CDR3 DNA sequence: TGTGCCATCAGTGGGACAGGGACCACTGAAGCTTTCTTT.

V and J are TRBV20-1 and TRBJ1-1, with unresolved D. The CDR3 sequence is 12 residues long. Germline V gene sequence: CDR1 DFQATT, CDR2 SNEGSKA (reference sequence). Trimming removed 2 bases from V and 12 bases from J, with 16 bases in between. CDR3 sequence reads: CSARRTGGLTFF. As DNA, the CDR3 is TGCAGTGCTAGAAGGACGGGAGGGTTAACTTTCTTT.

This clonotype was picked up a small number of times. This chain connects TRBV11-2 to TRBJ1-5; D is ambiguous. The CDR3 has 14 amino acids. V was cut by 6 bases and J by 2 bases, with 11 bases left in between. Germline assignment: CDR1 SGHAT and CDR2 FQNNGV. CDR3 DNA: TGTGCCAGCAGTTCCACAGACGGCAATCAGCCCCAGCATTTT. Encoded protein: CASSSTDGNQPQHF.

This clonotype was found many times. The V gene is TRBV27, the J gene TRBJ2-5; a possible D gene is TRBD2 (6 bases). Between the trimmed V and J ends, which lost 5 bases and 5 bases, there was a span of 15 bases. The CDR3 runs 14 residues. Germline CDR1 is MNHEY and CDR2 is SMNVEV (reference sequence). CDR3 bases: TGTGCCAGCAGTATGACTAGGCTTGGGGAGACCCAGTACTTC. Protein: CASSMTRLGETQYF.

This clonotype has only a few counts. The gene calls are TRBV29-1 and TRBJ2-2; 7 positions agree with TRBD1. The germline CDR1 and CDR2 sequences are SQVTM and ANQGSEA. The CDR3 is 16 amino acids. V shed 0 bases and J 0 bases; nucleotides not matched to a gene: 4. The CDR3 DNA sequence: TGCAGCGTTGAAGATCGGACAGGTTCGAACACCGGGGAGCTGTTTTTT. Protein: CSVEDRTGSNTGELFF.

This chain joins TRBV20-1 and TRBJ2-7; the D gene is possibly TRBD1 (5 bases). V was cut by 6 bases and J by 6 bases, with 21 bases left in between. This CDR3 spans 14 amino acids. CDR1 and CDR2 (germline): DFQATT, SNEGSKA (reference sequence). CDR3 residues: CSALAAQGSGEQYF. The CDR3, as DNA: TGCAGTGCCCTTGCCGCCCAGGGTTCGGGCGAGCAGTACTTC.

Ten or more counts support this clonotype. The CDR3 bases are TGCGCCAGCAGCCAAGATCTCCCCCGGGACAGCGGCTATGGCTACACCTTC. Translated, it gives CASSQDLPRDSGYGYTF. This chain joins TRBV4-3 and TRBJ1-2, with TRBD1 identical over 7 bases. CDR1 and CDR2 (germline): LGHNA, YSLEER. There are 17 residues in the CDR3. V dropped 0 bases and J dropped 4; count of bases not matched to a gene: 11.

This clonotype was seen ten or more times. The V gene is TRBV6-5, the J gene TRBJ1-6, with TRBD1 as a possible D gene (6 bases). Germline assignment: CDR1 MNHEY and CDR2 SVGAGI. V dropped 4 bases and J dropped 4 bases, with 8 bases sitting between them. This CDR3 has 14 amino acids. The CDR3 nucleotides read TGTGCCAGCAGTTCGGGGACATATAATTCACCCCTCCACTTT. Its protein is CASSSGTYNSPLHF.

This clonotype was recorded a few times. CDR3 sequence reads: CASSQEPGWGAGYTF. The CDR3 coding sequence is TGTGCCAGCAGCCAAGAACCGGGTTGGGGGGCTGGCTACACCTTC. The J gene is TRBJ1-2, the V gene TRBV3-1, with D perhaps matching TRBD1 (6 bases). CDR3 length equals 15 residues. V lost 0 bases and J lost 7, with 15 bases in between. CDR1 is LGHDT, CDR2 YNNKEL, per germline (reference sequence).

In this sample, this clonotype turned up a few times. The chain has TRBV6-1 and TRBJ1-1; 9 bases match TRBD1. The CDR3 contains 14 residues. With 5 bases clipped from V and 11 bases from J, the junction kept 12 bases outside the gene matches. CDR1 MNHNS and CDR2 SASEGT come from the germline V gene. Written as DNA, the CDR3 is TGTGCCAGCAGTAAATGGACAGGGGCCGGTTGGGCTTTCTTT. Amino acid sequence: CASSKWTGAGWAFF.

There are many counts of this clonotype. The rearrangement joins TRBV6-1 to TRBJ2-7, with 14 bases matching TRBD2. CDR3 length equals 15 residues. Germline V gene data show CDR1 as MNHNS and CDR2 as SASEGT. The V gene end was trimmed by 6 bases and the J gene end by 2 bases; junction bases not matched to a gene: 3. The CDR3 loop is CASSPGLAGAYEQYF. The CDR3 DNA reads TGTGCCAGCAGCCCGGGACTAGCGGGAGCCTACGAGCAGTACTTC.

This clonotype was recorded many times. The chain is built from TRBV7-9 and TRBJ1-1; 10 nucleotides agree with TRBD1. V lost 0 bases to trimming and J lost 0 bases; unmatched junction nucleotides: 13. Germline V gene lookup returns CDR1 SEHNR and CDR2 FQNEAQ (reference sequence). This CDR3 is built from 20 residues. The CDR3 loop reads CASSLAYGTGDQDMNTEAFF. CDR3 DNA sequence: TGTGCCAGCAGCTTAGCGTATGGGACAGGGGACCAAGACATGAACACTGAAGCTTTCTTT. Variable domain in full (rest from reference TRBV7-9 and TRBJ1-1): DTGVSQNPRHKITKRGQNVTFRCDPISEHNRLYWYRQTLGQGPEFLTYFQNEAQLEKSRLLSDRFSAERPKGSFSTLEIQRTEQGDSAMYLCASSLAYGTGDQDMNTEAFFGQGTRLTVV.

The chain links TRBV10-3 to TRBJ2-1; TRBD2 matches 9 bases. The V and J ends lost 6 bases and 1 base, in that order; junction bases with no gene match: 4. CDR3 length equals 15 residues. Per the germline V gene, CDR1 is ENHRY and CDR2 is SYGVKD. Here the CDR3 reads CAIRATSGSYNEQFF. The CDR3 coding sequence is TGTGCCATCAGGGCGACTAGCGGTTCCTACAATGAGCAGTTCTTC.